This entry concerns a single T cell receptor beta chain. Its antigen is currently unknown. The data derive from a study of T cell responses to AZD1222 COVID-19 vaccine. TCRdb keeps only in-frame clones here, not all; method: immunoSEQ multiplex PCR. The sample holds about 100,000 clones, about 89% seen once. General study results and limits: The donor group comprised mostly white British people and more females; the analysis possibly underestimated clonal diversity. Baseline antibody screening turned up just a handful of seropositive AZD1222 recipients. Spike-specific TCR breadth and depth grew following two AZD1222 doses.

The sample consisted of peripheral blood, taken 28 days after the second AZD1222 dose. This sequence originates from an adult who received the AZD1222 COVID-19 vaccine.

CDR3 region: CASSPSAGYDTYEQYF. The CDR3 DNA is TGTGCCAGCAGCCCAAGTGCCGGCTATGACACCTACGAGCAGTACTTC. This chain connects TRBV3-1 (or the pseudogene TRBV3-2) to TRBJ2-7; no definite D call. The CDR3 totals 16 residues. CDR1 is LGHDT and CDR2 is YNNKEL in the germline V gene (reference sequence). V dropped 4 bases and J dropped 2 bases, with 18 bases sitting between them.